A single T cell receptor (beta chain) is shown here with its context. These data are taken from a study of blood T cell repertoires in COVID-19. Clones were read by immunoSEQ multiplex PCR, and TCRdb kept only the in-frame ones, dropping some. The data contain some 180,000 clones, 75% to 90% of them singletons. The CDR3 spans 13 residues. Looked up from germline, CDR1 is MDHEN and CDR2 is SYDVKM. V lost 10 bases and J lost 2, with 12 bases in between. The source of this sequence is a man aged 40-49 years who had recovered from COVID-19. What was sequenced was PBMCs or T cells enriched from blood (not recorded which). The chain combines TRBV28 with TRBJ1-5; D is unresolved. CDR3 coding DNA: TGTGCCACGACTCCAAATGGCAATCAGCCCCAGCATTTT. Residues: CATTPNGNQPQHF.